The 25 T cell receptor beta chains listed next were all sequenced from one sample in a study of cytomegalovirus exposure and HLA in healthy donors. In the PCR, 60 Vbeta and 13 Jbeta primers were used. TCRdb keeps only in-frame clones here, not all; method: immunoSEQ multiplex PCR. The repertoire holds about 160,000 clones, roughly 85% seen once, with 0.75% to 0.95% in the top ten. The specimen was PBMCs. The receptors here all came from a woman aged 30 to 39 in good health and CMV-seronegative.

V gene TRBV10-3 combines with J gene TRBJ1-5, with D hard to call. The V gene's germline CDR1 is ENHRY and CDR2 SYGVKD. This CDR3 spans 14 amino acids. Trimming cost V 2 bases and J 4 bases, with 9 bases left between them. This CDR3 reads CAISEDLLNQPQHF. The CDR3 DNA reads TGTGCCATCAGTGAGGACTTACTTAATCAGCCCCAGCATTTT.

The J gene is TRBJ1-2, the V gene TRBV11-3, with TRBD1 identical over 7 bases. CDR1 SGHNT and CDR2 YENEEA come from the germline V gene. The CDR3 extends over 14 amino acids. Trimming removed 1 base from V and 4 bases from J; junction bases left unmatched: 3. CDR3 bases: TGTGCCAGCAGCTTAGCTGGGACAGCCTATGGCTACACCTTC. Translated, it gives CASSLAGTAYGYTF.

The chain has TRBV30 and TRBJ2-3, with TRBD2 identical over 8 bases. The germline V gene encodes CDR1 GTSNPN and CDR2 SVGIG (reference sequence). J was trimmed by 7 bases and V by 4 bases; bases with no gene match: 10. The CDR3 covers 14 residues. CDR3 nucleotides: TGTGCCTGGAAGACTAGCGAAACAACCAATACGCAGTATTTT. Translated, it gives CAWKTSETTNTQYF.

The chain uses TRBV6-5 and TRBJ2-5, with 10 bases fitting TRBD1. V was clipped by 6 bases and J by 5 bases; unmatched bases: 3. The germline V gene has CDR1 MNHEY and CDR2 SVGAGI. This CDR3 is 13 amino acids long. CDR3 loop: CASRRTGGETQYF. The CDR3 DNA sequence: TGTGCCAGCAGGCGGACAGGGGGGGAGACCCAGTACTTC.

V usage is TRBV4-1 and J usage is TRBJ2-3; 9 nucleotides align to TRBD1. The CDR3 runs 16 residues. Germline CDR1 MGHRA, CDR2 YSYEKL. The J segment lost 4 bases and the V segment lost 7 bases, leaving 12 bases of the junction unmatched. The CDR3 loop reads CASTRVGTGFPDTQYF. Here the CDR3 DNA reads TGCGCCAGCACCCGTGTGGGGACAGGGTTTCCAGATACGCAGTATTTT.

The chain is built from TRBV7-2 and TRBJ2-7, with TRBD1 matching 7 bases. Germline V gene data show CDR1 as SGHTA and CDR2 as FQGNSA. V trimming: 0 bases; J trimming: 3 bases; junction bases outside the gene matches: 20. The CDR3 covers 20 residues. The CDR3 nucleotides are TGTGCCAGCAGCTTAGCTGGGACCTGGGACAGTGCTACGGGCCTCTACGAGCAGTACTTC. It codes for CASSLAGTWDSATGLYEQYF.

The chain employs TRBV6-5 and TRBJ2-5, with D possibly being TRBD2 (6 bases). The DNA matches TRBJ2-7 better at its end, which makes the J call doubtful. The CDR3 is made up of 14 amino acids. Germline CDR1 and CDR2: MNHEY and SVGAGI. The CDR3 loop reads CASSYRRGLDEQYF. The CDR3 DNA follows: TGTGCCAGCAGTTACCGGAGGGGATTGGACGAGCAGTACTTC.

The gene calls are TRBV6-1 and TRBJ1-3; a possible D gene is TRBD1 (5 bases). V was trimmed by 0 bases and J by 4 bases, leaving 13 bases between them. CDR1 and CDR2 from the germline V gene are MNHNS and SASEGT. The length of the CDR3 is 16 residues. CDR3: CASSEAYPGRGNTIYF. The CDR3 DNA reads TGTGCCAGCAGTGAAGCGTACCCAGGGCGGGGAAACACCATATATTTT.

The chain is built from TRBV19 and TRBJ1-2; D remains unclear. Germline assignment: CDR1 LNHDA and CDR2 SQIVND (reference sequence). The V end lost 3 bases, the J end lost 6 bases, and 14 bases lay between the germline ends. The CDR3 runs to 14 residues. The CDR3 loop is CASSMGWTADGYTF. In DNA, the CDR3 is TGTGCCAGTAGTATGGGCTGGACTGCTGATGGCTACACCTTC.

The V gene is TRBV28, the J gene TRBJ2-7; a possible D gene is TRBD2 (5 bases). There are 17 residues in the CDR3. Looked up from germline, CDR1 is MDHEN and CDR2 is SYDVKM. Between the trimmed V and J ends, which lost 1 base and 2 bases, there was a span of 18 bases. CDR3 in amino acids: CASSLSTREWAAYEQYF. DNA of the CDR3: TGTGCCAGCAGTTTATCCACCCGGGAATGGGCAGCCTACGAGCAGTACTTC.

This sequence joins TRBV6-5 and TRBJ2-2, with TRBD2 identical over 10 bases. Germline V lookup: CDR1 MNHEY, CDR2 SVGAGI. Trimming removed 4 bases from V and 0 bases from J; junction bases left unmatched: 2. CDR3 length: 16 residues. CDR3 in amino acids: CASSSTSGANTGELFF. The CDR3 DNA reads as TGTGCCAGCAGTTCTACTAGCGGGGCGAACACCGGGGAGCTGTTTTTT.

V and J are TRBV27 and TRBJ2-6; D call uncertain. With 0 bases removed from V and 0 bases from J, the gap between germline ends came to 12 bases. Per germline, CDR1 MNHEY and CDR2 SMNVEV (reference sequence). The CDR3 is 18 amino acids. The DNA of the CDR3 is TGTGCCAGCAGTTTATCAAGCATTCCCCGCTCTGGGGCCAACGTCCTGACTTTC. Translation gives CASSLSSIPRSGANVLTF.

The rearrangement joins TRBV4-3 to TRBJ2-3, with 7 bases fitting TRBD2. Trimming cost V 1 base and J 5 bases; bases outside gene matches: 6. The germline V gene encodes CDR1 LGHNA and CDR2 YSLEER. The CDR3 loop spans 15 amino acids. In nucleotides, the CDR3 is TGCGCCAGCAGCCAAGCGCCCCCGGGAGGAGATACGCAGTATTTT. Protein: CASSQAPPGGDTQYF.

The CDR3 bases are TGTGCCAGCAGCTATCAGGGGGAGTACAATGAGCAGTTCTTC. This sequence encodes CASSYQGEYNEQFF. The J gene is TRBJ2-1, the V gene TRBV7-9; 7 nucleotides line up with TRBD1. Germline V gene lookup returns CDR1 SEHNR and CDR2 FQNEAQ (reference sequence). The trim removed 4 bases at V and 4 bases at J, leaving 4 bases unmatched. This CDR3 comprises 14 residues.

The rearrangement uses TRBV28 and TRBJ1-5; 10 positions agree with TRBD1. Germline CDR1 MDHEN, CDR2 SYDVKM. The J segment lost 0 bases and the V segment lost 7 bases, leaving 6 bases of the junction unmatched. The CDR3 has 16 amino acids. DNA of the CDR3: TGTGCCAGCAAGGCGACAGGGGGCTATAGCAATCAGCCCCAGCATTTT. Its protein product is CASKATGGYSNQPQHF.

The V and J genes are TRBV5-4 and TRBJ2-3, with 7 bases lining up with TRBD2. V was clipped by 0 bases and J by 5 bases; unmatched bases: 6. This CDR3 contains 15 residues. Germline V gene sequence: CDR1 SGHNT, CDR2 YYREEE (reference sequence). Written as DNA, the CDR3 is TGTGCCAGCAGCTTGGGGGGAGGGGTTAGAGATACGCAGTATTTT. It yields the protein CASSLGGGVRDTQYF.

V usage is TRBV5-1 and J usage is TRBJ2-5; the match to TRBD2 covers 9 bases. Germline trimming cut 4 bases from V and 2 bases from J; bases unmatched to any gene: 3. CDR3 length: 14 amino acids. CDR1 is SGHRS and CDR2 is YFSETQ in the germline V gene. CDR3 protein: CASSIGLAQETQYF. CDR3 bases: TGCGCCAGCAGCATCGGACTAGCGCAAGAGACCCAGTACTTC. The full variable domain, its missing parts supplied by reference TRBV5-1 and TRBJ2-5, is KAGVTQTPRYLIKTRGQQVTLSCSPISGHRSVSWYQQTPGQGLQFLFEYFSETQRNKGNFPGRFSGRQFSNSRSEMNVSTLELGDSALYLCASSIGLAQETQYFGPGTRLLVL.

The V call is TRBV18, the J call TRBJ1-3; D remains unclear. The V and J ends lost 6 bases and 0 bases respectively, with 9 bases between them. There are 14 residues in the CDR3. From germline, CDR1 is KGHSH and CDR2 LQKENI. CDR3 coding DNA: TGTGCCAGCTCCGAGCGGTCCTCTGGAAACACCATATATTTT. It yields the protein CASSERSSGNTIYF.

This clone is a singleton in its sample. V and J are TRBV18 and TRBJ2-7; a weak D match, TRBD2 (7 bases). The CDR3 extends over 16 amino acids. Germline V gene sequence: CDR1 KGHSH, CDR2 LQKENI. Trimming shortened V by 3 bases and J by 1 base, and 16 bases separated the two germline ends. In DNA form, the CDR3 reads TGTGCCAGCTCACCGGTCGGGGAGGGGGTTTCCTACGAGCAGTACTTC. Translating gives CASSPVGEGVSYEQYF.

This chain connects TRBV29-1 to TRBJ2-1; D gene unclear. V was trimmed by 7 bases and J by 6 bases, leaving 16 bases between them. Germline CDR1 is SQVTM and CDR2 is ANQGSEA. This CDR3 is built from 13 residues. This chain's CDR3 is CSGARSRGNEQFF. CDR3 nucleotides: TGCAGCGGTGCGCGCTCTCGAGGCAATGAGCAGTTCTTC.

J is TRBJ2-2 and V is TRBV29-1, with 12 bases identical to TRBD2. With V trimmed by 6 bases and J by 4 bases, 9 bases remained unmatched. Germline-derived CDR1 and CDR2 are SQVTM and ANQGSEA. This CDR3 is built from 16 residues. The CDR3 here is CSVILTSGSGTGELFF. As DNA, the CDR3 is TGCAGCGTGATACTGACTAGCGGGAGCGGCACCGGGGAGCTGTTTTTT.

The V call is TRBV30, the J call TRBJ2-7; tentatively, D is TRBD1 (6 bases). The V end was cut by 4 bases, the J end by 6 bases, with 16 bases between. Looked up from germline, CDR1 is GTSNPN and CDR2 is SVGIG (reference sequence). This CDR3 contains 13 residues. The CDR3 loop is CAWMLGTRAEQYF. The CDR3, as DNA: TGTGCCTGGATGCTGGGGACACGGGCCGAGCAGTACTTC. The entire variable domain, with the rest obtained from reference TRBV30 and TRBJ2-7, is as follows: SQTIHQWPATLVQPVGSPLSLECTVEGTSNPNLYWYRQAAGRGLQLLFYSVGIGQISSEVPQNLSASRPQDRQFILSSKKLLLSDSGFYLCAWMLGTRAEQYFGPGTRLTVT.

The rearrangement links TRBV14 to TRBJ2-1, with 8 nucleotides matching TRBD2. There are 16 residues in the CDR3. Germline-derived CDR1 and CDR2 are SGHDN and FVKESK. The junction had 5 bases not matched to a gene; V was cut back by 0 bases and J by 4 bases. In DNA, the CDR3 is TGTGCCAGCAGCCAAGAACAGCTAGCGGGTTACAATGAGCAGTTCTTC. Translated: CASSQEQLAGYNEQFF.

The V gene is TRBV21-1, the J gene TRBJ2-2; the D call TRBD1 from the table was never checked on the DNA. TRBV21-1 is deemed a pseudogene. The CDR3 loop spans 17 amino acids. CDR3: CASRKLPTGANTGELFF. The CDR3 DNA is TGTGCCAGCAGGAAACTCCCTACAGGGGCGAACACCGGGGAGCTGTTTTTT.

The DNA of the CDR3 is TGTGCCAGCAGTGGACTAGCGGACACCGGGGAGCTGTTTTTT. It encodes CASSGLADTGELFF. This chain joins TRBV6-4 and TRBJ2-2, with 9 positions matching TRBD2. This CDR3 is 14 amino acids long. CDR1 is MRHNA, CDR2 SNTAGT, per germline. The ends lost 4 bases at V and 3 bases at J; junction bases unmatched: 0.